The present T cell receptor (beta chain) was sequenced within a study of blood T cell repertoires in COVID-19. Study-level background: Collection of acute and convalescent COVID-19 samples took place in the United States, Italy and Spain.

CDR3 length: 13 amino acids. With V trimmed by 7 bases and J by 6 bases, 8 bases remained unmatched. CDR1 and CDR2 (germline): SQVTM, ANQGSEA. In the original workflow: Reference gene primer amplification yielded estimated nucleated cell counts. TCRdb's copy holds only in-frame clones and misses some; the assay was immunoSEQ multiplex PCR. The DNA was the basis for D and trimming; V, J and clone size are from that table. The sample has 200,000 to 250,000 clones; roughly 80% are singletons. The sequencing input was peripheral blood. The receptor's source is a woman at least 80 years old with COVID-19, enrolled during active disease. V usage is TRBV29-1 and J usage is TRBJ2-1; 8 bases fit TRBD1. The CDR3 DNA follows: TGCAGCGCGAAACGGACAGGGACCAATGAGCAGTTCTTC. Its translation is CSAKRTGTNEQFF.